Following are 3 T cell receptor beta chains from one sample sequenced in a study of T cell repertoires in cytomegalovirus infection. A single record per CDR3 protein comes from TCRdb applying MiXCR to the reads. Here the sample spans some 170,000 distinct CDR3 sequences, about a sixth being singletons. Specimen: CD8+ T cells from PBMCs. The receptors were gathered from a human donor in good health (CMV status not recorded). Some clones in this sample may be carry-over from other donors' samples.

The V call is TRBV7-6, the J call TRBJ2-7; D gene ambiguous. The CDR3 runs 14 residues. Deletions cut 2 bases from V and 3 bases from J, with 11 bases between. Per germline, CDR1 SGHVS and CDR2 FNYEAQ. CDR3 sequence (DNA): TGTGCCAGCAGCTTAAGTGTTGGGGACTACGAGCAGTACTTC. It translates to CASSLSVGDYEQYF.

This clonotype has more than one count but fewer than ten. This chain links TRBV6-2 or TRBV6-3 with TRBJ2-1; no firm D call. The germline CDR1 and CDR2 sequences are MNHEY and SVGEGT. V was trimmed by 3 bases and J by 3 bases, leaving 9 bases between them. The CDR3 consists of 14 residues. CDR3 region: CASSYSPDYNEQFF. The CDR3 region has the DNA TGTGCCAGCAGTTATTCCCCGGACTACAATGAGCAGTTCTTC.

In this sample, this clonotype turned up a few times. The chain is built from TRBV7-6 and TRBJ2-7, with 10 bases that match TRBD1. The CDR3 has 13 residues. Germline V gives CDR1 SGHVS, CDR2 FNYEAQ. With 5 bases clipped from V and 7 bases from J, the junction kept 5 bases outside the gene matches. The DNA of the CDR3 is TGTGCCAGCAGCGACAGGGGGCTCGGGGAGCAGTACTTC. Its translation: CASSDRGLGEQYF.